These T cell receptor beta chains were read from a single sample in a study of shared clonotypes between healthy human individuals. Data came from immunoSEQ multiplex PCR; TCRdb stores just in-frame clones and leaves some out. This table holds about 490,000 clones, 75% to 85% found once. The source material was PBMCs. Receptor source: a woman aged 40 to 55 in good health. Some clones in this sample may be carry-over from other donors' samples. Each CDR3 is given with its conserved first and last residue. Each record gives: J gene, D gene, clone size, V gene, CDR3 protein, CDR3 DNA. D genes are given only for firm matches. Rows give clone size only sometimes, using once, few, many, or a class for an expanded clone.

j_gene: TRBJ2-3; d_gene: -; abundance: -; v_gene: TRBV11-2; CDR3aa: CASSLGLEGDTQYF; CDR3nt: TGTGCCAGCAGCTTAGGGCTAGAGGGAGATACGCAGTATTTT
j_gene: TRBJ2-7; d_gene: TRBD2; abundance: -; v_gene: TRBV7-9; CDR3aa: CASSFLGGGEQYF; CDR3nt: TGTGCCAGCAGCTTCCTGGGGGGGGGCGAGCAGTACTTC
j_gene: TRBJ2-3; d_gene: -; abundance: -; v_gene: TRBV6-5; CDR3aa: CATRRGLTDTQYF; CDR3nt: TGTGCTACCCGGCGGGGCCTCACGGATACGCAGTATTTT
j_gene: TRBJ2-3; d_gene: -; abundance: -; v_gene: TRBV30; CDR3aa: CAWSTGTDTQYF; CDR3nt: TGTGCCTGGAGTACAGGGACAGATACGCAGTATTTT
j_gene: TRBJ2-6; d_gene: TRBD1; abundance: many; v_gene: TRBV4-3; CDR3aa: CASSQESGGTGANVLTF; CDR3nt: TGCGCCAGCAGCCAAGAGTCAGGGGGCACTGGGGCCAACGTCCTGACTTTC
j_gene: TRBJ2-1; d_gene: -; abundance: -; v_gene: TRBV7-7; CDR3aa: CASSPGPSLGLNEQFF; CDR3nt: TGTGCCAGCAGCCCCGGGCCCTCCCTGGGCCTAAATGAGCAGTTCTTC
j_gene: TRBJ2-1; d_gene: TRBD1; abundance: -; v_gene: TRBV14; CDR3aa: CASSPFRDSSYNEQFF; CDR3nt: TGTGCCAGCAGCCCATTCCGGGACAGCTCCTACAATGAGCAGTTCTTC
j_gene: TRBJ2-2; d_gene: TRBD1; abundance: -; v_gene: TRBV28; CDR3aa: CASSRQGANTGELFF; CDR3nt: TGTGCCAGCTCTCGACAGGGGGCGAACACCGGGGAGCTGTTTTTT
j_gene: TRBJ2-1; d_gene: -; abundance: -; v_gene: TRBV19; CDR3aa: CASSVSGLAYNEQFF; CDR3nt: TGTGCCAGTAGTGTATCAGGTCTGGCCTACAATGAGCAGTTCTTC
j_gene: TRBJ2-5; d_gene: -; abundance: -; v_gene: TRBV5-1; CDR3aa: CASGGLGGRLQETQYF; CDR3nt: TGCGCCAGCGGCGGCTTGGGGGGGCGACTCCAAGAGACCCAGTACTTC
j_gene: TRBJ2-7; d_gene: TRBD2; abundance: -; v_gene: TRBV19; CDR3aa: CASSARLAGPLNEQYF; CDR3nt: TGTGCCAGTAGTGCCCGACTAGCGGGGCCTCTGAACGAGCAGTACTTC
j_gene: TRBJ1-2; d_gene: -; abundance: -; v_gene: TRBV2; CDR3aa: CASSEGIGNYGGYTF; CDR3nt: TGTGCCAGCAGTGAAGGTATCGGTAACTATGGTGGCTACACCTTC
j_gene: TRBJ2-4; d_gene: TRBD1; abundance: -; v_gene: TRBV12-5; CDR3aa: CASGLGGQGLAKNIQYF; CDR3nt: TGTGCTAGTGGTTTGGGAGGACAGGGACTAGCCAAAAACATTCAGTACTTC
j_gene: TRBJ2-2; d_gene: -; abundance: -; v_gene: TRBV7-9; CDR3aa: CASSQRTRSTNTGELFF; CDR3nt: TGTGCCAGCAGCCAGCGGACGAGAAGCACGAACACCGGGGAGCTGTTTTTT
j_gene: TRBJ1-1; d_gene: -; abundance: -; v_gene: TRBV5-1; CDR3aa: CASSLTNREAFF; CDR3nt: TGCGCCAGCAGCTTAACGAACAGGGAAGCTTTCTTT
j_gene: TRBJ2-1; d_gene: -; abundance: -; v_gene: TRBV2; CDR3aa: CASSALGGQFF; CDR3nt: TGTGCCAGCAGTGCGCTGGGGGGGCAGTTCTTC
j_gene: TRBJ2-7; d_gene: -; abundance: -; v_gene: TRBV4-3; CDR3aa: CASSQSPGDGGYEQYF; CDR3nt: TGCGCCAGCAGCCAAAGCCCTGGGGACGGTGGGTACGAGCAGTACTTC
j_gene: TRBJ2-4; d_gene: TRBD2; abundance: -; v_gene: TRBV11-2; CDR3aa: CASSLGLAENIQYF; CDR3nt: TGTGCCAGCAGCTTAGGTCTAGCGGAAAACATTCAGTACTTC
j_gene: TRBJ1-5; d_gene: TRBD1; abundance: -; v_gene: TRBV11-2; CDR3aa: CASSGQGEFQPQHF; CDR3nt: TGTGCCAGCTCCGGACAGGGGGAATTTCAGCCCCAGCATTTT
j_gene: TRBJ2-2; d_gene: -; abundance: many; v_gene: TRBV5-4; CDR3aa: CASSYGPGPGELFF; CDR3nt: TGTGCCAGCAGCTATGGACCCGGGCCCGGGGAGCTGTTTTTT
j_gene: TRBJ2-7; d_gene: -; abundance: -; v_gene: TRBV28; CDR3aa: CASSLVTGSYEQYF; CDR3nt: TGTGCCAGCAGTCTCGTCACAGGGTCCTACGAGCAGTACTTC
j_gene: TRBJ2-7; d_gene: -; abundance: once; v_gene: TRBV5-6; CDR3aa: CASSLRGEQYF; CDR3nt: TGTGCCAGCAGCTTGCGGGGGGAGCAGTACTTC
j_gene: TRBJ2-1; d_gene: TRBD1; abundance: -; v_gene: TRBV9; CDR3aa: CASSVTGQNNEQFF; CDR3nt: TGTGCCAGCAGCGTCACGGGACAGAACAATGAGCAGTTCTTC
j_gene: TRBJ2-2; d_gene: TRBD2; abundance: -; v_gene: TRBV7-2; CDR3aa: CASSLLAGEATGELFF; CDR3nt: TGTGCCAGCAGCTTACTAGCGGGAGAGGCCACCGGGGAGCTGTTTTTT
j_gene: TRBJ2-7; d_gene: -; abundance: -; v_gene: TRBV27; CDR3aa: CASSPGRVYEQYF; CDR3nt: TGTGCCAGCAGTCCGGGACGGGTCTACGAGCAGTACTTC
j_gene: TRBJ1-5; d_gene: -; abundance: few; v_gene: TRBV18; CDR3aa: CASSPTGNQPQHF; CDR3nt: TGTGCCAGCTCTCCGACAGGAAATCAGCCCCAGCATTTT
j_gene: TRBJ2-3; d_gene: TRBD2; abundance: -; v_gene: TRBV19; CDR3aa: CASTASGIDTQYF; CDR3nt: TGTGCCAGTACCGCTAGCGGGATAGATACGCAGTATTTT
j_gene: TRBJ2-1; d_gene: -; abundance: -; v_gene: TRBV27; CDR3aa: CASSLGPTSSYNEQFF; CDR3nt: TGTGCCAGCAGTTTAGGACCGACGAGCTCCTACAATGAGCAGTTCTTC
j_gene: TRBJ2-1; d_gene: TRBD1; abundance: few; v_gene: TRBV7-8; CDR3aa: CASSSILSRDSHEGSYNEQFF; CDR3nt: TGTGCCAGCAGCTCCATATTGTCCCGGGACAGTCATGAGGGGTCCTACAATGAGCAGTTCTTC
j_gene: TRBJ2-7; d_gene: TRBD2; abundance: -; v_gene: TRBV7-2; CDR3aa: CASSLVSWTSGYEQYF; CDR3nt: TGTGCCAGCAGCTTAGTATCCTGGACTAGCGGATACGAGCAGTACTTC
j_gene: TRBJ2-5; d_gene: TRBD1; abundance: once; v_gene: TRBV10-3; CDR3aa: CAISDGQGDWETQYF; CDR3nt: TGTGCCATCAGTGATGGGCAGGGGGATTGGGAGACCCAGTACTTC
j_gene: TRBJ1-2; d_gene: TRBD1; abundance: -; v_gene: TRBV29-1; CDR3aa: CSAGGQGAVGYGYTF; CDR3nt: TGCAGCGCAGGCGGACAGGGCGCCGTAGGATATGGCTACACCTTC
j_gene: TRBJ2-1; d_gene: -; abundance: -; v_gene: TRBV11-3; CDR3aa: CASSLDSRPTNEQFF; CDR3nt: TGTGCCAGCAGCTTAGATAGTCGCCCAACCAATGAGCAGTTCTTC
j_gene: TRBJ2-2; d_gene: -; abundance: few; v_gene: TRBV2; CDR3aa: CASSSQGTGELFF; CDR3nt: TGTGCCAGCAGCTCTCAGGGCACCGGGGAGCTGTTTTTT
j_gene: TRBJ2-1; d_gene: TRBD2; abundance: -; v_gene: TRBV5-1; CDR3aa: CASSLDGGSWGEQFF; CDR3nt: TGCGCCAGCAGCTTGGATGGCGGGAGTTGGGGTGAGCAGTTCTTC
j_gene: TRBJ1-1; d_gene: -; abundance: -; v_gene: TRBV7-2; CDR3aa: CASSFERNTEAFF; CDR3nt: TGTGCCAGCAGCTTTGAACGTAACACTGAAGCTTTCTTT
j_gene: TRBJ2-7; d_gene: -; abundance: -; v_gene: TRBV27; CDR3aa: CASSLYSGVSYEQYF; CDR3nt: TGTGCCAGCAGTTTATATTCTGGGGTGTCCTACGAGCAGTACTTC
j_gene: TRBJ2-2; d_gene: TRBD1; abundance: -; v_gene: TRBV5-5; CDR3aa: CASSTGTANTGELFF; CDR3nt: TGTGCCAGCAGCACCGGGACAGCAAACACCGGGGAGCTGTTTTTT
j_gene: TRBJ2-5; d_gene: TRBD2; abundance: -; v_gene: TRBV7-9; CDR3aa: CASSASGKETQYF; CDR3nt: TGTGCCAGCAGCGCTAGCGGAAAAGAGACCCAGTACTTC
j_gene: TRBJ2-5; d_gene: -; abundance: -; v_gene: TRBV6-6; CDR3aa: CASRYSTRLAQETQYF; CDR3nt: TGTGCCAGCAGATACTCGACTAGATTGGCCCAAGAGACCCAGTACTTC